These 31 T cell receptor beta chains were all obtained from the same sample, sequenced in a study of tissue T cells after allogeneic stem cell transplantation. Using immunoSEQ multiplex PCR, the repertoire was profiled, and TCRdb retains in-frame clones only, with some absent. The profile shows several thousand clones, roughly 70% of them singletons. Enrolled prospectively were adult allogeneic hematopoietic cell transplant recipients whose graft-versus-host disease was steroid-refractory. Sequencing was performed on left colon tissue, taken at autopsy. These receptors all stem from a male patient aged 60 or older with steroid-refractory graft-versus-host disease after an allogeneic stem cell transplant. Some T cells may be graft donor cells.

The V and J genes are TRBV5-1 and TRBJ1-4, with a possible D match to TRBD1 (5 bases). This CDR3 spans 15 amino acids. V lost 0 bases and J 7 bases, leaving 13 bases between the germline ends. Germline values: CDR1 SGHRS, CDR2 YFSETQ. The CDR3 sequence is CASSLDRGPGEKLFF. The CDR3, as DNA: TGCGCCAGCAGCTTGGATCGGGGCCCGGGTGAAAAACTGTTTTTT.

This clone was recorded a few times. This chain links TRBV7-2 with TRBJ2-2, with a tentative D call TRBD1 (6 bases). Deletions cut 7 bases from V and 2 bases from J, with 14 bases between. Germline CDR1 reads SGHTA; CDR2 reads FQGNSA. This CDR3 contains 15 residues. The CDR3 DNA follows: TGTGCCAGCACCTCCGGGACAATAAACACCGGGGAGCTGTTTTTT. Translation: CASTSGTINTGELFF.

This clone was seen more than once but under ten times. The chain uses TRBV18 and TRBJ2-6; 7 bases are a match to TRBD1. Per the germline V gene, CDR1 is KGHSH and CDR2 is LQKENI. The CDR3 runs to 16 residues. Trimming cost V 7 bases and J 4 bases; bases outside gene matches: 10. CDR3 sequence reads: CASLPQSGQGANVLTF. The CDR3 DNA reads TGTGCCAGCTTACCCCAATCGGGACAGGGGGCCAACGTCCTGACTTTC.

This chain uses TRBV5-1 with TRBJ2-5; D is unresolved. CDR1 is SGHRS, CDR2 YFSETQ, per germline. Trimming stripped 4 bases from V and 0 bases from J, with 10 bases between. This CDR3 is built from 14 residues. The CDR3 DNA sequence: TGCGCCAGCAGCCGGCCCCCCGACCAAGAGACCCAGTACTTC. Protein sequence: CASSRPPDQETQYF.

This chain connects TRBV5-1 to TRBJ2-5; D ambiguous. Trimming cost V 5 bases and J 5 bases, with 7 bases left between them. The CDR3 is 11 residues long. Germline lookup yields CDR1 SGHRS and CDR2 YFSETQ. CDR3 coding DNA: TGCGCCAGCAGGGAAGCGGAGACCCAGTACTTC. Translating gives CASREAETQYF. The full variable domain, with the rest looked up from reference TRBV5-1 and TRBJ2-5, is KAGVTQTPRYLIKTRGQQVTLSCSPISGHRSVSWYQQTPGQGLQFLFEYFSETQRNKGNFPGRFSGRQFSNSRSEMNVSTLELGDSALYLCASREAETQYFGPGTRLLVL.

This sequence joins TRBV24-1 and TRBJ1-1; the D gene is possibly TRBD1 (6 bases). The V and J ends lost 9 bases and 3 bases respectively, with 10 bases between them. The V gene's germline CDR1 is KGHDR and CDR2 SFDVKD. The CDR3 consists of 12 residues. DNA of the CDR3: TGTGCCACCCGAGGGGGAGACACTGAAGCTTTCTTT. It encodes CATRGGDTEAFF.

The chain carries TRBV6-6 and TRBJ1-3; 7 nucleotides align to TRBD1. The CDR3 totals 15 residues. Germline lookup yields CDR1 MNHNY and CDR2 SVGAGI (reference sequence). The J segment lost 0 bases and the V segment lost 6 bases, leaving 5 bases of the junction unmatched. CDR3 nucleotides: TGTGCCAGCAGGGGGCGGGACAGCTCTGGAAACACCATATATTTT. Protein: CASRGRDSSGNTIYF.

This CDR3 is CASTTAYGYTF. The CDR3 DNA reads as TGTGCCTCCACCACTGCCTATGGCTACACCTTC. The V gene is TRBV12-3 or TRBV12-4, the J gene TRBJ1-2; D ambiguous. This CDR3 has 11 amino acids. Between the trimmed V and J ends, which lost 11 bases and 4 bases, there was a span of 11 bases.

This clone has a handful of counts. The rearrangement uses TRBV16 and TRBJ1-2, with TRBD1 as a possible D gene (6 bases). This CDR3 has 13 amino acids. The germline CDR1 and CDR2 sequences are KGHSY and FQNENV. V lost 2 bases to trimming and J lost 8 bases, with 12 bases between them. The CDR3 loop is CASSQGTRGGYTF. As DNA, the CDR3 is TGTGCCAGCAGCCAAGGGACACGGGGAGGCTACACCTTC.

V usage is TRBV4-3 and J usage is TRBJ2-6; 9 bases are shared with TRBD1. Germline loops: CDR1 LGHNA, CDR2 YSLEER. This CDR3 is 17 amino acids long. V lost 2 bases, J lost 2 bases, and 4 bases stayed unmatched. CDR3 sequence: CASSQTRQGAGANVLTF. The CDR3 nucleotides read TGCGCCAGCAGCCAAACAAGACAGGGGGCTGGGGCCAACGTCCTGACTTTC.

This clone was counted once. This chain joins TRBV3-1 (or the pseudogene TRBV3-2) and TRBJ1-1, with D hard to call. CDR3 length: 14 residues. Trimming left V 5 bases short and J 4 bases short, with 14 bases between. Germline loops: CDR1 LGHDT, CDR2 YNNKEL (reference sequence). The CDR3 region is CASSKGQWGTEAFF. CDR3 DNA: TGTGCCAGCAGCAAAGGGCAGTGGGGCACTGAAGCTTTCTTT.

The chain has TRBV11-2 and TRBJ1-3; the D gene is possibly TRBD1 (6 bases). CDR1 is SGHAT, CDR2 FQNNGV, per germline. The ends were cut back, 10 bases at V and 8 bases at J, with 15 bases in the middle. CDR3 length: 12 amino acids. CDR3 sequence: CATLNRGHTIYF. The DNA for the CDR3 is TGTGCCACCTTAAACCGGGGGCACACCATATATTTT.

This clone occurred once. The rearrangement links TRBV15 to TRBJ1-2; D not resolved. V lost 0 bases and J 3 bases, leaving 8 bases between the germline ends. The length of the CDR3 is 14 residues. CDR1 and CDR2 from the germline V gene are LNHNV and YYDKDF (reference sequence). This CDR3 reads CATSREVSDYGYTF. Here the CDR3 DNA reads TGTGCCACCAGCAGAGAAGTAAGCGACTATGGCTACACCTTC. The whole variable domain, filled in from reference TRBV15 and TRBJ1-2, reads DAMVIQNPRYQVTQFGKPVTLSCSQTLNHNVMYWYQQKSSQAPKLLFHYYDKDFNNEADTPDNFQSRRPNTSFCFLDIRSPGLGDTAMYLCATSREVSDYGYTFGSGTRLTVV.

This clone was recorded only once. The J gene is TRBJ1-2, the V gene TRBV18, with 8 bases lining up with TRBD1. The CDR3 sequence is 14 residues long. Germline loops: CDR1 KGHSH, CDR2 LQKENI. Trimming cost V 5 bases and J 0 bases; bases outside gene matches: 2. This chain's CDR3 is CASSTDRANYGYTF. The CDR3 nucleotides read TGTGCCAGCTCAACGGACAGGGCTAACTATGGCTACACCTTC.

The chain couples TRBV5-1 to TRBJ2-7; possible D gene TRBD2, 7 bases. The CDR3 is 15 amino acids. CDR1 SGHRS and CDR2 YFSETQ come from the germline V gene. With 4 bases removed from V and 6 bases from J, the gap between germline ends came to 20 bases. The CDR3 coding sequence is TGCGCCAGCAGCCTGGGGGGGCAACAGGGCTCCGAGCAGTACTTC. It codes for CASSLGGQQGSEQYF.

The chain joins TRBV15 to TRBJ1-5; unclear D gene. Germline V gives CDR1 LNHNV, CDR2 YYDKDF (reference sequence). Trimming cost V 4 bases and J 6 bases, with 25 bases left between them. The CDR3 totals 18 residues. CDR3 in DNA: TGTGCCACCAGCAATCGTCTTCAAACCGTGGGTTCGGGTCAGCCCCAGCATTTT. Translated, it gives CATSNRLQTVGSGQPQHF.

V and J are TRBV5-1 and TRBJ2-1; possible D gene TRBD2, 6 bases. Germline V CDR1 and CDR2: SGHRS, YFSETQ. CDR3 size: 16 residues. V was shortened by 0 bases and J by 0 bases, with 10 bases between the two germline ends. CDR3 bases: TGCGCCAGCAGCTTGGATCCGACTAGCTCCTACAATGAGCAGTTCTTC. It specifies CASSLDPTSSYNEQFF.

In its sample, this clone was seen a few times. The chain carries TRBV30 and TRBJ1-1, with a tentative D call TRBD1 (5 bases). CDR1 is GTSNPN and CDR2 is SVGIG in the germline V gene (reference sequence). Trimming stripped 1 base from V and 0 bases from J, with 12 bases between. The CDR3 length is 15 residues. CDR3 sequence reads: CAWSGKQVMNTEAFF. CDR3 DNA sequence: TGTGCCTGGAGTGGGAAACAGGTAATGAACACTGAAGCTTTCTTT.

This sequence joins TRBV19 and TRBJ2-1; 8 nucleotides align to TRBD2. J lost 6 bases, V lost 1 base, and 11 bases had no gene match. Germline CDR1 is LNHDA and CDR2 is SQIVND (reference sequence). The CDR3 sequence is 17 residues long. The CDR3 loop reads CASSIGRGAGGLNEQFF. CDR3 coding DNA: TGTGCCAGTAGTATAGGGCGAGGCGCGGGGGGCCTCAATGAGCAGTTCTTC.

This clone is large by share. In the same sample, other DNA sequences code for this CDR3. The V gene is TRBV7-2, the J gene TRBJ2-7, with a weak D call TRBD2 (5 bases). Deletions cut 1 base from V and 1 base from J, with 11 bases between. The CDR3 consists of 15 residues. The germline V gene has CDR1 SGHTA and CDR2 FQGNSA. As DNA, the CDR3 is TGTGCCAGCAGCTTAGATAGTTGGGAGTCCTACGAGCAGTACTTC. It codes for CASSLDSWESYEQYF.

The chain recombines TRBV30 with TRBJ1-5; no definite D call. CDR3 length: 14 amino acids. From germline, CDR1 is GTSNPN and CDR2 SVGIG (reference sequence). V lost 4 bases and J 2 bases, leaving 12 bases between the germline ends. The DNA of the CDR3 is TGTGCCTGGACCTCAGAAGCGGGCAATCAGCCCCAGCATTTT. Its protein is CAWTSEAGNQPQHF.

J is TRBJ2-1 and V is TRBV4-2; possible D gene TRBD2, 6 bases. The germline V gene has CDR1 LGHNA and CDR2 YNFKEQ. The V end was cut by 0 bases, the J end by 6 bases, with 12 bases between. This CDR3 is 15 amino acids long. The chain's CDR3 is CASSQDMGGPNEQFF. Here the CDR3 DNA reads TGTGCCAGCAGCCAAGATATGGGGGGACCCAATGAGCAGTTCTTC.

The rearrangement uses TRBV11-2 and TRBJ2-7; possible D gene TRBD1, 6 bases. Deletions cut 2 bases from V and 2 bases from J, with 13 bases between. Germline V gene data show CDR1 as SGHAT and CDR2 as FQNNGV. The CDR3 is 15 amino acids. CDR3: CASSLLGQSTYEQYF. CDR3 nucleotide sequence: TGTGCCAGCAGCTTACTGGGACAATCGACCTACGAGCAGTACTTC.

The rearrangement joins TRBV2 to TRBJ1-1, with D possibly matching TRBD1 (6 bases). The CDR3 length is 14 residues. V was trimmed by 4 bases and J by 3 bases, leaving 12 bases between them. CDR1 SNHLY and CDR2 FYNNEI come from the germline V gene. CDR3 region: CASSGSQGYTEAFF. The CDR3 region has the DNA TGTGCCAGCAGTGGATCACAGGGATACACTGAAGCTTTCTTT.

The chain has TRBV6-2 or TRBV6-3 and TRBJ2-5; TRBD2 aligns across 10 bases. The CDR3 is 15 amino acids. Germline V gene lookup returns CDR1 MNHEY and CDR2 SVGEGT. With V trimmed by 2 bases and J by 2 bases, 2 bases remained unmatched. This chain's CDR3 is CASSYQRGGQETQYF. CDR3 bases: TGTGCCAGCAGTTACCAGCGGGGGGGACAAGAGACCCAGTACTTC.

The chain is built from TRBV30 and TRBJ1-2; D unresolved. CDR1 GTSNPN and CDR2 SVGIG come from the germline V gene (reference sequence). CDR3 size: 14 residues. V was clipped by 3 bases and J by 4 bases, with 15 bases between them. The chain's CDR3 is CAWRISGSPYGYTF. The CDR3 nucleotides are TGTGCCTGGAGGATATCAGGTTCCCCCTATGGCTACACCTTC. Supplemented by reference TRBV30 and TRBJ1-2, the full variable domain reads SQTIHQWPATLVQPVGSPLSLECTVEGTSNPNLYWYRQAAGRGLQLLFYSVGIGQISSEVPQNLSASRPQDRQFILSSKKLLLSDSGFYLCAWRISGSPYGYTFGSGTRLTVV.

This chain uses TRBV28 with TRBJ2-6, with TRBD1 matching over 8 bases. The CDR3 extends over 18 amino acids. V shed 2 bases and J 0 bases; nucleotides not matched to a gene: 6. The germline CDR1 and CDR2 sequences are MDHEN and SYDVKM. The CDR3 coding sequence is TGTGCCAGCAGTTTAACGGACAGGGCTTACTCTGGGGCCAACGTCCTGACTTTC. Translated, it gives CASSLTDRAYSGANVLTF.

This chain links TRBV28 with TRBJ2-7; D remains ambiguous. From germline, CDR1 is MDHEN and CDR2 SYDVKM. The CDR3 has 17 amino acids. Trimming stripped 2 bases from V and 2 bases from J, with 19 bases between. This CDR3 reads CASSLVFRTAYTYEQYF. CDR3 bases: TGTGCCAGCAGTTTAGTATTCAGGACGGCTTATACCTACGAGCAGTACTTC. Based on the CDR3 plus reference TRBV28 and TRBJ2-7, the full variable domain is DVKVTQSSRYLVKRTGEKVFLECVQDMDHENMFWYRQDPGLGLRLIYFSYDVKMKEKGDIPEGYSVSREKKERFSLILESASTNQTSMYLCASSLVFRTAYTYEQYFGPGTRLTVT.

The rearrangement links TRBV2 to TRBJ1-1; unclear D gene. Germline V gene lookup returns CDR1 SNHLY and CDR2 FYNNEI. Trimming took 4 bases from V and 1 from J, leaving 10 bases between them. The CDR3 consists of 14 residues. The CDR3 nucleotides are TGTGCCAGCAGTGTGGTCAGGAGGAACACTGAAGCTTTCTTT. It codes for CASSVVRRNTEAFF.

The V gene is TRBV30, the J gene TRBJ1-2; D not resolved. CDR1 and CDR2 (germline): GTSNPN, SVGIG (reference sequence). The CDR3 spans 12 residues. The V and J ends lost 0 bases and 10 bases respectively, with 12 bases between them. For the CDR3, the DNA is TGTGCCTGGAGTGTACTAGGCACTTACTACACCTTC. Translated, it gives CAWSVLGTYYTF.

This chain connects TRBV9 to TRBJ1-2, with 9 positions matching TRBD1. This CDR3 comprises 14 residues. The germline V gene has CDR1 SGDLS and CDR2 YYNGEE. V gave up 2 bases and J gave up 4 bases; unmatched junction bases: 3. CDR3 residues: CASSVTGGPYGYTF. The CDR3 nucleotides read TGTGCCAGCAGCGTCACAGGGGGCCCCTATGGCTACACCTTC.